The next 11 T cell receptor beta chains were all read from a single sample in a study of molecular identifiers for immune sequencing clone quantification. A single record per CDR3 protein comes from TCRdb applying MiXCR to the PCR reads. This table has approximately 500,000 distinct CDR3 sequences, roughly 25% appearing once. Sequencing was performed on naive CD8+ T cells from blood, with Jurkat cell RNA spiked in. Subset meaning: FACS-sorted CD8+CD4-CCR7+CD45RA+ naive T cells. Every receptor here comes from a human donor in good health. Some libraries in this study had Jurkat cell RNA spiked in.

This clonotype was counted ten times or more. The chain links TRBV28 to TRBJ1-5; D uncertain. The germline gives CDR1 MDHEN, CDR2 SYDVKM. Deletions cut 2 bases from V and 5 bases from J, with 7 bases between. The CDR3 extends over 13 amino acids. In DNA form, the CDR3 reads TGTGCCAGCAGTTTAATCGGGGATCAGCCCCAGCATTTT. Translated, it gives CASSLIGDQPQHF.

The rearrangement links TRBV20-1 to TRBJ1-2, with unresolved D. In germline, CDR1 is DFQATT, CDR2 SNEGSKA (reference sequence). The V and J ends lost 0 bases and 4 bases respectively, with 18 bases between them. The CDR3 covers 16 residues. CDR3 amino acids: CSARDPGDLKLYGYTF. CDR3 sequence (DNA): TGCAGTGCTAGAGATCCGGGCGACTTGAAGCTCTATGGCTACACCTTC.

This clonotype occurred once. A read error may be the cause here, since a much bigger clone is one base away. Without the conserved terminal phenylalanine or tryptophan, this CDR3 likely stems from a read error. The rearrangement uses TRBV7-2 and TRBJ2-7; TRBD2 matches 12 bases. The CDR3 is 14 amino acids. CDR1 is SGHTA, CDR2 FQGNSA, per germline. V shed 5 bases and J 3 bases; nucleotides not matched to a gene: 2. CDR3 coding DNA: TGTGCCAGCAGCGAACTAGCGGGGGGCTACGAGCAGTACTAC. As protein: CASSELAGGYEQYY.

This clonotype was observed many times. The rearrangement links TRBV7-2 to TRBJ2-7; D ambiguous. The CDR3 extends over 13 amino acids. Trimming cost V 3 bases and J 1 base, with 7 bases left between them. CDR1 and CDR2 from the germline V gene are SGHTA and FQGNSA. The CDR3 sequence: CASSLSGSYEQYF. In DNA, the CDR3 is TGTGCCAGCAGCTTGTCCGGTTCCTACGAGCAGTACTTC.

V and J are TRBV2 and TRBJ2-2; either TRBD1 or TRBD2 may fit D (5 bases each). The CDR3 runs 16 residues. Trimming took 6 bases from V and 6 from J, leaving 20 bases between them. Germline-derived CDR1 and CDR2 are SNHLY and FYNNEI. This CDR3 reads CASRRGTSFEAGELFF. The CDR3 nucleotides read TGTGCCAGCAGGAGGGGAACTAGTTTCGAAGCCGGGGAGCTGTTTTTT.

This clonotype was observed a handful of times. The chain couples TRBV2 to TRBJ2-5; D may be TRBD2 (5 bases). Germline CDR1 and CDR2: SNHLY and FYNNEI. V lost 5 bases, J lost 1 base, and 14 bases lay in between. There are 15 residues in the CDR3. Here the CDR3 DNA reads TGTGCCAGCAGTCCGCCTGTCAGCGGCCAAGAGACCCAGTACTTC. This sequence encodes CASSPPVSGQETQYF.

This clonotype was counted only a few times. The chain couples TRBV19 to TRBJ1-5; D unclear. Trimming took 1 base from V and 1 from J, leaving 11 bases between them. Germline loops: CDR1 LNHDA, CDR2 SQIVND (reference sequence). This CDR3 has 16 residues. CDR3 nucleotide sequence: TGTGCCAGTAGTATAGGTGGCAGCTTAAGCAATCAGCCCCAGCATTTT. The encoded protein is CASSIGGSLSNQPQHF.

The sample holds many counts of this clonotype. The gene calls are TRBV6-5 and TRBJ1-1, with 7 bases matching TRBD1. CDR1 is MNHEY and CDR2 is SVGAGI in the germline V gene. This CDR3 spans 15 amino acids. Germline trimming cut 6 bases from V and 0 bases from J; bases unmatched to any gene: 7. Written as DNA, the CDR3 is TGTGCCAGCAGCTCCCGGGACAGAATGAACACTGAAGCTTTCTTT. It encodes CASSSRDRMNTEAFF.

Ten or more counts support this clonotype. A junction end diverges from the germline sequence, so it may reflect a read error. The chain couples TRBV20-1 to TRBJ2-7; TRBD2 matches 8 bases. There are 14 residues in the CDR3. Germline CDR1 and CDR2: DFQATT and SNEGSKA (reference sequence). The CDR3 DNA reads as TGCAGTGCCAGAGGTGGTAGCGGGACCTACGAGCAGTACTTC. Encoded protein: CSARGGSGTYEQYF.

The gene calls are TRBV9 and TRBJ1-1; no clear D gene. The V gene's germline CDR1 is SGDLS and CDR2 YYNGEE. V lost 5 bases, J lost 9 bases, and 17 bases lay in between. The CDR3 extends over 13 amino acids. The CDR3 protein is CASSAKRTGKAFF. The CDR3 nucleotides read TGTGCCAGCAGTGCAAAAAGGACCGGGAAAGCTTTCTTT.

This clonotype was counted ten times or more. The chain joins TRBV12-3 or TRBV12-4 to TRBJ2-3; TRBD2 aligns across 8 bases. Trimming cost V 3 bases and J 8 bases; bases outside gene matches: 13. The CDR3 contains 16 residues. The CDR3 DNA is TGTGCCAGCAGTTTTTTCCGGGGGGGACCAGAAAGTACGCAGTATTTT. This sequence encodes CASSFFRGGPESTQYF.